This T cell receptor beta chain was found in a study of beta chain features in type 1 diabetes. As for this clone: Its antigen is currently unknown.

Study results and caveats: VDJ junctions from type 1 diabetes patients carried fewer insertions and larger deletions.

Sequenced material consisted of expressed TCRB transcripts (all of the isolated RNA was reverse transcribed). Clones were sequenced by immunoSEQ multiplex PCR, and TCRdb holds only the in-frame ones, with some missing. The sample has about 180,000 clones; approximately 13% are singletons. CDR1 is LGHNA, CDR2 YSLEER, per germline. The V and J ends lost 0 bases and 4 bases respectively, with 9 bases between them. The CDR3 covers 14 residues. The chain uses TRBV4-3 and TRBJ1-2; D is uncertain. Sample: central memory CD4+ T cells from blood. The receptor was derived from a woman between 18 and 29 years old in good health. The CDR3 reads CASSQDRSSYGYTF. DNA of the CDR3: TGCGCCAGCAGCCAAGACAGGTCCAGCTATGGCTACACCTTC.